A single sample is the source of the 21 T cell receptor beta chains below, sequenced in a study of shared clonotypes between healthy human individuals. Assay: immunoSEQ multiplex PCR; the TCRdb copy retains only in-frame clones and omits some. The sample includes some 660,000 clones, 73% seen only once; the top ten take under 2%. Sequencing input: memory CD4+ T cells sorted from blood. Specified subset: CD45RA-negative fraction. The receptors were sampled from a woman between 25 and 40 years old in good health.

V usage is TRBV2 and J usage is TRBJ2-2, with 8 positions matching TRBD1. Trimming took 5 bases from V and 1 from J; bases not matched to a gene: 6. The CDR3 contains 16 residues. Germline V CDR1 and CDR2: SNHLY, FYNNEI. The CDR3 sequence: CASSIEGTGNTGELFF. As DNA, the CDR3 is TGTGCCAGCAGTATCGAAGGGACAGGGAACACCGGGGAGCTGTTTTTT.

The chain carries TRBV6-5 and TRBJ1-1; the D is unclear. The CDR3 contains 13 residues. Germline CDR1 and CDR2: MNHEY and SVGAGI. V lost 4 bases, J lost 3 bases, and 9 bases lay in between. Here the CDR3 DNA reads TGTGCCAGCAGTTTGACTCAACACACTGAAGCTTTCTTT. Its translation: CASSLTQHTEAFF.

This chain uses TRBV2 with TRBJ2-7, with 8 nucleotides matching TRBD1. V trimming: 5 bases; J trimming: 5 bases; junction bases outside the gene matches: 8. This CDR3 spans 14 amino acids. CDR1 SNHLY and CDR2 FYNNEI come from the germline V gene. CDR3 in DNA: TGTGCCAGCAGTCGGGGGACAGGTTTCGACGAGCAGTACTTC. Protein sequence: CASSRGTGFDEQYF.

For the CDR3, the DNA is TGTGCCAGCAGCGCCGCACTAGGTTCCTACGAGCAGTACTTC. Its translation: CASSAALGSYEQYF. The chain recombines TRBV11-2 with TRBJ2-7, with a possible D match to TRBD2 (5 bases). CDR1 and CDR2 (germline): SGHAT, FQNNGV. The CDR3 totals 14 residues. Between the trimmed V and J ends, which lost 5 bases and 1 base, there was a span of 12 bases.

This chain uses TRBV11-1 with TRBJ2-2, with 10 bases aligning to TRBD1. The CDR3 is made up of 18 amino acids. The V segment lost 3 bases and the J segment 4 bases; nucleotides outside the gene matches: 11. Germline V gene lookup returns CDR1 SGHAT and CDR2 FQDESV (reference sequence). CDR3 DNA sequence: TGTGCCAGCAGCTTGGGAAGACAGGGGGCCCGACGCACCGGGGAGCTGTTTTTT. Translation: CASSLGRQGARRTGELFF.

V and J are TRBV14 and TRBJ2-7; weak D call: TRBD2 (6 bases). Germline V gene data show CDR1 as SGHDN and CDR2 as FVKESK. This CDR3 spans 19 amino acids. Trimming pared 4 bases from V and 4 bases from J, leaving 29 bases between. CDR3 sequence: CASSPGFIVTIKEGYEQYF. The CDR3 region has the DNA TGTGCCAGCAGCCCAGGGTTCATAGTTACCATCAAGGAGGGTTACGAGCAGTACTTC.

Concerning this clone: A read error may account for a junction end that differs from germline. This rearrangement joins TRBV5-1 to TRBJ1-1; 7 bases fit TRBD1. This CDR3 has 14 amino acids. Germline CDR1 is SGHRS and CDR2 is YFSETQ. DNA of the CDR3: TGCGCGAGCAGGGGGTCGACAGAGAACACTGAAGCTTTCTTT. Protein product: CASRGSTENTEAFF.

The chain has TRBV28 and TRBJ2-7, with 7 bases lining up with TRBD2. This CDR3 is built from 16 residues. Germline V gene lookup returns CDR1 MDHEN and CDR2 SYDVKM. V shed 5 bases and J 4 bases; nucleotides not matched to a gene: 14. The CDR3 sequence: CASSPGGGIAWYEQYF. DNA for the CDR3: TGTGCCAGCAGTCCCGGGGGAGGGATTGCCTGGTACGAGCAGTACTTC.

Written as DNA, the CDR3 is TGTGCCAGCAGTTTAGAGGGAGTGGGGATAGGAGATACGCAGTATTTT. Its protein is CASSLEGVGIGDTQYF. The chain employs TRBV27 and TRBJ2-3; perhaps TRBD2 as D (5 bases). V lost 2 bases and J 5 bases, leaving 17 bases between the germline ends. This CDR3 region has 16 residues. Per germline, CDR1 MNHEY and CDR2 SMNVEV (reference sequence).

The chain joins TRBV5-8 to TRBJ2-1, with 7 bases identical to TRBD1. Germline V CDR1 and CDR2: SGHTS, YDEGEE. CDR3 length: 16 residues. V dropped 4 bases and J dropped 10; count of bases not matched to a gene: 17. CDR3 sequence reads: CASSLGQNGQLQEQFF. The CDR3 DNA follows: TGTGCCAGCAGCCTGGGACAGAACGGGCAGTTACAAGAGCAGTTCTTC.

Notes on this clone: At the DNA level, this CDR3 is encoded by other sequences in the same sample as well. The gene calls are TRBV7-9 and TRBJ1-3; D is uncertain. V lost 5 bases to trimming and J lost 3 bases, with 5 bases between them. Germline-derived CDR1 and CDR2 are SEHNR and FQNEAQ (reference sequence). The CDR3 runs 12 residues. The CDR3 DNA follows: TGTGCCAGCAGCCCGAGTGGAAACACCATATATTTT. The encoded protein is CASSPSGNTIYF.

This chain links TRBV6-5 with TRBJ1-5; 8 bases map to TRBD1. Germline V CDR1 and CDR2: MNHEY, SVGAGI. V trimming: 4 bases; J trimming: 3 bases; junction bases outside the gene matches: 2. This CDR3 spans 14 amino acids. The CDR3 reads CASSSDRDNQPQHF. Here the CDR3 DNA reads TGTGCCAGCAGTTCGGACAGGGACAATCAGCCCCAGCATTTT.

This clone was counted between two and nine times. The chain links TRBV7-8 to TRBJ2-1, with a possible D match to TRBD1 (6 bases). V gave up 5 bases and J gave up 6 bases, with 11 bases separating them. This CDR3 has 13 residues. Germline-derived CDR1 and CDR2 are SGHVS and FQNEAQ. The DNA of the CDR3 is TGTGCCAGCAGCAAAGGGACAACCAATGAGCAGTTCTTC. Amino acid sequence: CASSKGTTNEQFF.

The chain has TRBV18 and TRBJ2-1; the match to TRBD2 covers 14 bases. V was pared by 4 bases and J by 8 bases, with 7 bases of the junction left unmatched. CDR3 size: 16 residues. CDR1 KGHSH and CDR2 LQKENI come from the germline V gene. In DNA, the CDR3 is TGTGCCAGCTCACGGACTAGCGGGAGGTTATTGGATGAGCAGTTCTTC. It specifies CASSRTSGRLLDEQFF.

This clone was seen just once. The chain recombines TRBV15 with TRBJ2-2; perhaps TRBD1 as D (6 bases). The CDR3 sequence is 13 residues long. The ends were cut back, 6 bases at V and 6 bases at J, with 11 bases in the middle. Germline V lookup: CDR1 LNHNV, CDR2 YYDKDF (reference sequence). The CDR3 region is CATRLQGAGELFF. CDR3 nucleotide sequence: TGTGCCACCAGGCTACAGGGAGCCGGGGAGCTGTTTTTT.

This clone was observed a handful of times. The chain is built from TRBV7-8 and TRBJ2-3; no clear D. CDR1 is SGHVS, CDR2 FQNEAQ, per germline. The CDR3 consists of 13 residues. V was clipped by 1 base and J by 6 bases, with 8 bases between them. In DNA form, the CDR3 reads TGTGCCAGCAGCTTAGAGGCGTGGGATACGCAGTATTTT. This translates into CASSLEAWDTQYF.

The chain employs TRBV5-1 and TRBJ2-2; no definite D call. This CDR3 is 16 amino acids long. Per the germline V gene, CDR1 is SGHRS and CDR2 is YFSETQ. V lost 0 bases and J lost 0, with 9 bases in between. The CDR3 nucleotides read TGCGCCAGCAGCTTGGAAGGGTCCTCGAACACCGGGGAGCTGTTTTTT. This encodes CASSLEGSSNTGELFF.

This clone was recorded a few times. The V call is TRBV10-1, the J call TRBJ2-1; D is possibly TRBD2 (5 bases). Trimming shortened V by 3 bases and J by 3 bases, and 9 bases separated the two germline ends. CDR1 and CDR2 from the germline V gene are WNHNN and SYGVQD (reference sequence). This CDR3 has 14 amino acids. CDR3 sequence: CASSDGSVYNEQFF. CDR3 DNA: TGCGCCAGCAGTGATGGTAGCGTCTACAATGAGCAGTTCTTC.

The chain carries TRBV6-5 and TRBJ2-5; D call uncertain. Germline CDR1 and CDR2: MNHEY and SVGAGI. Trimming took 5 bases from V and 0 from J, leaving 10 bases between them. This CDR3 spans 14 amino acids. The CDR3 region has the DNA TGTGCCAGCAGTCCCTACTCCTACCAAGAGACCCAGTACTTC. Translating it yields CASSPYSYQETQYF.

The chain links TRBV6-1 to TRBJ2-7; TRBD2 aligns across 9 bases. Germline V gene data show CDR1 as MNHNS and CDR2 as SASEGT. The CDR3 covers 14 residues. J lost 4 bases, V lost 4 bases, and 5 bases had no gene match. The CDR3 DNA reads TGTGCCAGCAGTGGTAGCGGGAGTCGGTACGAGCAGTACTTC. Amino acids: CASSGSGSRYEQYF.

This chain uses TRBV6-1 with TRBJ1-1; no clear D. Germline V gene lookup returns CDR1 MNHNS and CDR2 SASEGT. The length of the CDR3 is 13 residues. V lost 0 bases and J lost 6, with 8 bases in between. The CDR3: CASSEAGYPEAFF. CDR3 sequence (DNA): TGTGCCAGCAGTGAAGCGGGTTACCCTGAAGCTTTCTTT.